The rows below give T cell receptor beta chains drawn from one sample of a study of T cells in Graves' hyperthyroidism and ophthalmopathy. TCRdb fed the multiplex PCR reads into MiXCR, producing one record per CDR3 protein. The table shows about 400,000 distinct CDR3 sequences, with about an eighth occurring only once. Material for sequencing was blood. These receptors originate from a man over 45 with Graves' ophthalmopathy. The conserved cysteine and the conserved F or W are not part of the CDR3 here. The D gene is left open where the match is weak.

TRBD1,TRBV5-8,ASSSGQGNEKLF
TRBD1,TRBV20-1,SARIQGDTEAF
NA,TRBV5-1,ASSLAVQGIDGYT
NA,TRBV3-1,ASSQAGDEQY
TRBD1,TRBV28,ASSFFDRAGTQY
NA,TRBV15,ATRLRDRNTGELF
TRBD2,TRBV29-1,SVGGTSGGTDTQY
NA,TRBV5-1,ASSLVSGAHEQY
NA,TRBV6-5,ASSYGGGDGYT
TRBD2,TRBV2,ASSGRSGRGNEQF
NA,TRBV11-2,ASSLIFGDYEQY
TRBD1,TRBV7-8,ASSHGTGDEKLF
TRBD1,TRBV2,ASSSTGGHLIYNEQF
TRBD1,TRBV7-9,ASSLITRTGQTQY
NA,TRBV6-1,ASTDPGPPRGIQY
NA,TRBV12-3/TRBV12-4,ASSLLGWAYEQY
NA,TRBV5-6,ASSLSGTNTEAF
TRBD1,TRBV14,ASSPTGWYGYT
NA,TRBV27,ASSYGRRAF
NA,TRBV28,ASSSQGLNTEAF
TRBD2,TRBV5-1,ASSLGLAGPSTDTQY
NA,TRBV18,ASSPLGDGNNSPLH